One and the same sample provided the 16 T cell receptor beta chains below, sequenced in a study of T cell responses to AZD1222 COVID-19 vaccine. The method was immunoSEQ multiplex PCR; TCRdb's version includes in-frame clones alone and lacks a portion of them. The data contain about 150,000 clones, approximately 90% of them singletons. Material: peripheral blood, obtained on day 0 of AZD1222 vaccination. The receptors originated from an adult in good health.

The CDR3 sequence is CASSQDLGLYNEQFF. CDR3 DNA: TGTGCCAGCAGCCAAGATCTGGGGCTCTACAATGAGCAGTTCTTC. The V call is TRBV3-1 (or the pseudogene TRBV3-2), the J call TRBJ2-1, with D possibly being TRBD1 (5 bases). CDR1 is LGHDT and CDR2 is YNNKEL in the germline V gene (reference sequence). The ends were cut back, 0 bases at V and 3 bases at J, with 9 bases in the middle. The CDR3 runs 15 residues.

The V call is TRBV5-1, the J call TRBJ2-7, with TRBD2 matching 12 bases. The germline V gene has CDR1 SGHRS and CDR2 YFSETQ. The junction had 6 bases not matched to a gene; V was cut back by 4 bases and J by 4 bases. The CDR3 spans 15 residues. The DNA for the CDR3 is TGCGCCAGCAGCCGAACTAGCGGGGGGCTTTACGAGCAGTACTTC. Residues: CASSRTSGGLYEQYF.

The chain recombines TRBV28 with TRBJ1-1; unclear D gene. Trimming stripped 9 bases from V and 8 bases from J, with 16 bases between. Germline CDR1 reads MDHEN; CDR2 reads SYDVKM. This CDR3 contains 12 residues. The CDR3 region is CASSILSSEAFF. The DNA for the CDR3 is TGTGCCAGTTCTATACTATCGAGCGAAGCTTTCTTT.

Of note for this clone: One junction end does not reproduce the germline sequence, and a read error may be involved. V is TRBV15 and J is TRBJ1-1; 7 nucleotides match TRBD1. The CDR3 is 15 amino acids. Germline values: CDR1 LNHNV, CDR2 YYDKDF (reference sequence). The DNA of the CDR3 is TGTGCCACCAGCGGAGAACAGGGGCTGAACACTGAAGCTTTCTTT. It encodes CATSGEQGLNTEAFF.

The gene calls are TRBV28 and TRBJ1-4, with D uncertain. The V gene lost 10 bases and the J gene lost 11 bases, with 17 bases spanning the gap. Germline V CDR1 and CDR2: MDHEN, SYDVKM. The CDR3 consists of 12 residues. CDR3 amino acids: CATSSLVAKLFF. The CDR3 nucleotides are TGTGCCACCTCCTCATTAGTGGCGAAACTGTTTTTT. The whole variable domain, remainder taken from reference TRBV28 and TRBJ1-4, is DVKVTQSSRYLVKRTGEKVFLECVQDMDHENMFWYRQDPGLGLRLIYFSYDVKMKEKGDIPEGYSVSREKKERFSLILESASTNQTSMYLCATSSLVAKLFFGSGTQLSVL.

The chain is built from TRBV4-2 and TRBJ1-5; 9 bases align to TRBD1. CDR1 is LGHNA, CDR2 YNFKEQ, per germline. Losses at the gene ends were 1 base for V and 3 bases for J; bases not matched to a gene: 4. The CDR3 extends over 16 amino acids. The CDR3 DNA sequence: TGTGCCAGCAGCCAAGTCGGGACAGGGTCCAATCAGCCCCAGCATTTT. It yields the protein CASSQVGTGSNQPQHF.

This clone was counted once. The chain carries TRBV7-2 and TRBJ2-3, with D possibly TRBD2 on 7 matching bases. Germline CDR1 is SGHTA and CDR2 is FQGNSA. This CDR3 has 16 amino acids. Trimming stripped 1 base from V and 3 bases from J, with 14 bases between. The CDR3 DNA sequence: TGTGCCAGCAGCTTAGGGGGGGGCCGAACGACAGATACGCAGTATTTT. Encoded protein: CASSLGGGRTTDTQYF.

In nucleotides, the CDR3 is TGTGCCAGCTCACCGCAAAACAGGTTGAACACCGGGGAGCTGTTTTTT. Protein sequence: CASSPQNRLNTGELFF. This chain links TRBV18 with TRBJ2-2; maybe TRBD1 (5 bases). This CDR3 spans 16 amino acids. V lost 3 bases to trimming and J lost 1 base, with 12 bases between them. Per germline, CDR1 KGHSH and CDR2 LQKENI.

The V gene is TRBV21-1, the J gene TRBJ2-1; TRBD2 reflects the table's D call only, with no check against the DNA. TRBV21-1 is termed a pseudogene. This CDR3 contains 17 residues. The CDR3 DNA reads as TGTGCCAGCAGCAAAGGAGGGATCCCCCTCCTTTACAATGAGCAGTTCTTC. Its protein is CASSKGGIPLLYNEQFF.

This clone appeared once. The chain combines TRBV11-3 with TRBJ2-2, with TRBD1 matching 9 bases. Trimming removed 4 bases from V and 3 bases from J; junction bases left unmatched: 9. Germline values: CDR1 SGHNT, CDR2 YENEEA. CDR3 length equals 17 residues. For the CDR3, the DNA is TGTGCCAGCAGCTCCTCAAGTGGGACAGGGTACACCGGGGAGCTGTTTTTT. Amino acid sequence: CASSSSSGTGYTGELFF. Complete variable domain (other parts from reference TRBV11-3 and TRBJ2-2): EAGVVQSPRYKIIEKKQPVAFWCNPISGHNTLYWYLQNLGQGPELLIRYENEEAVDDSQLPKDRFSAERLKGVDSTLKIQPAELGDSAVYLCASSSSSGTGYTGELFFGEGSRLTVL.

CDR3 in DNA: TGTGCCAGCAGTTACAGGGGAACAGCACCCCTCCACTTT. Translation: CASSYRGTAPLHF. The gene calls are TRBV27 and TRBJ1-6, with TRBD1 matching 7 bases. The CDR3 totals 13 residues. Per the germline V gene, CDR1 is MNHEY and CDR2 is SMNVEV (reference sequence). The trim removed 4 bases at V and 11 bases at J, leaving 5 bases unmatched.

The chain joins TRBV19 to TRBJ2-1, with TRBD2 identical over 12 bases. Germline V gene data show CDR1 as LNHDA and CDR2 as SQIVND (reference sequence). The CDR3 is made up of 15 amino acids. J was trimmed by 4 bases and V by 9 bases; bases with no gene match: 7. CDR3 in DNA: TGTGCCAGCAGCACACTAGCGGGAGGTTACAATGAGCAGTTCTTC. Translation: CASSTLAGGYNEQFF. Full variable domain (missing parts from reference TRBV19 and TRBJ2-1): DGGITQSPKYLFRKEGQNVTLSCEQNLNHDAMYWYRQDPGQGLRLIYYSQIVNDFQKGDIAEGYSVSREKKESFPLTVTSAQKNPTAFYLCASSTLAGGYNEQFFGPGTRLTVL.

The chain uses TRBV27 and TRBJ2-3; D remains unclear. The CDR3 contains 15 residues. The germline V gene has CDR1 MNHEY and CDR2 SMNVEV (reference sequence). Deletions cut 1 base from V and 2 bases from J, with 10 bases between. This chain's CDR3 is CASSLWARYTDTQYF. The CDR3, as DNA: TGTGCCAGCAGTTTATGGGCTAGGTACACAGATACGCAGTATTTT.

Written as DNA, the CDR3 is TGCAGTGCTAGTATCGGCCAGCACACCTATGGCTACACCTTC. Protein: CSASIGQHTYGYTF. The rearrangement links TRBV20-1 to TRBJ1-2; D unclear. The CDR3 length is 14 residues. The V end lost 3 bases, the J end lost 4 bases, and 15 bases lay between the germline ends. Germline V gene lookup returns CDR1 DFQATT and CDR2 SNEGSKA (reference sequence).

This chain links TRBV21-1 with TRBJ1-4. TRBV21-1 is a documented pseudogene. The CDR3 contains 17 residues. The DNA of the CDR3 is TGTGCCAGCAGCAAAGGAATCCCTGAGGAAGGTAATGAAAAACTGTTTTTT. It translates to CASSKGIPEEGNEKLFF.

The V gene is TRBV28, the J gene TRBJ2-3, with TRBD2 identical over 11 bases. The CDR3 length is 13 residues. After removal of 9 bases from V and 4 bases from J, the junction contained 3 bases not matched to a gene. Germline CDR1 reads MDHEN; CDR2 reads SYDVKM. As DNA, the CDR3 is TGTGCCAGTTTAGCGGGAGGGGCAGATACGCAGTATTTT. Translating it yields CASLAGGADTQYF.